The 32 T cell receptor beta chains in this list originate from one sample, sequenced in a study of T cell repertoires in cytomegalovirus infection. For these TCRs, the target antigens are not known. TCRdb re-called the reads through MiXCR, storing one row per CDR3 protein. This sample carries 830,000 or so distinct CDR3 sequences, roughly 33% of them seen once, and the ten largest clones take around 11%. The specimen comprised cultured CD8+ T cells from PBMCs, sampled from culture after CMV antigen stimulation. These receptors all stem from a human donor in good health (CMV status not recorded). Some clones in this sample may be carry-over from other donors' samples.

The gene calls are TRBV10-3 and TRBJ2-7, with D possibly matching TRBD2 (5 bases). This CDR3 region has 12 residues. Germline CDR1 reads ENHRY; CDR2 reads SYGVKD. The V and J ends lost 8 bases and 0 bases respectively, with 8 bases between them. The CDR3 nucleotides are TGTGCCATCCAGAGCGGCTCCTACGAGCAGTACTTC. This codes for CAIQSGSYEQYF.

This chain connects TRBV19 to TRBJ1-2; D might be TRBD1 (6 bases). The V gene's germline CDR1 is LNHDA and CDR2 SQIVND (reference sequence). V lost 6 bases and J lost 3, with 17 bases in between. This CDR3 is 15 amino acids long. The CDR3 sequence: CASSPSGGADYGYTF. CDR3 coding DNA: TGTGCCAGTAGCCCCTCCGGGGGCGCAGACTATGGCTACACCTTC.

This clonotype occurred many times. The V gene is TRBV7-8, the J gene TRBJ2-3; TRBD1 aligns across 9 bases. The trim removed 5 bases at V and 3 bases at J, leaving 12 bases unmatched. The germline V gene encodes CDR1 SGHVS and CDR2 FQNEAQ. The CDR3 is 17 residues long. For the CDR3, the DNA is TGTGCCAGCAGCGATCCACAGGGGGCCCGGGGGACAGATACGCAGTATTTT. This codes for CASSDPQGARGTDTQYF.

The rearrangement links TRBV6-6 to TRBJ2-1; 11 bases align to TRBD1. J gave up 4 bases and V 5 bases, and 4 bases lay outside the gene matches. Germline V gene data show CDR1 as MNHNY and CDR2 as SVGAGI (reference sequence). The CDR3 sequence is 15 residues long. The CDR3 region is CASSGQGARYNEQFF. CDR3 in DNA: TGTGCCAGCAGTGGACAGGGGGCGCGGTACAATGAGCAGTTCTTC.

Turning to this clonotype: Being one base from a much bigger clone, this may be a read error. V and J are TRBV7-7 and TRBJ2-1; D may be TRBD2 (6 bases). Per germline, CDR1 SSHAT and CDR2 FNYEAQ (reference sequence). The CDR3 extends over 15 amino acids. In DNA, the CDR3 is TGTGCTAGCAGCTTAAGTTTGCGGGACCATAATGAGCAGTTCTTC. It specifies CASSLSLRDHNEQFF.

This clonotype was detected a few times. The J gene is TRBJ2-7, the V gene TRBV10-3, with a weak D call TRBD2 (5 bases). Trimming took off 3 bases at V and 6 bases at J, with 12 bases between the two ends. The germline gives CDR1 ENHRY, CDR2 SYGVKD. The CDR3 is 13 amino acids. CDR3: CAISDQNSGEQYV. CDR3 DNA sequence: TGTGCCATCAGTGATCAAAACAGCGGCGAGCAGTACGTC.

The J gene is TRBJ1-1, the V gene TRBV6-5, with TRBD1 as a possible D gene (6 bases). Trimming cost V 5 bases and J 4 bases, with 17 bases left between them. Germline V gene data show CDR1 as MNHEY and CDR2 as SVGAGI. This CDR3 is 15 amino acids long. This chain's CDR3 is CASSPDSFGFTEAFF. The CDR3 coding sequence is TGTGCCAGCAGTCCGGACAGCTTTGGCTTCACTGAAGCTTTCTTT.

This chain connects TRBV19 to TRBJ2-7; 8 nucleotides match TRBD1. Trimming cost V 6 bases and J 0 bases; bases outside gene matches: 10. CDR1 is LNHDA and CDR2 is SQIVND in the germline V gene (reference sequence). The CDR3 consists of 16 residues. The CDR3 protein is CASSPRGQGVSYEQYF. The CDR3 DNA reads TGTGCCAGTAGCCCCAGGGGGCAGGGGGTCTCCTACGAGCAGTACTTC.

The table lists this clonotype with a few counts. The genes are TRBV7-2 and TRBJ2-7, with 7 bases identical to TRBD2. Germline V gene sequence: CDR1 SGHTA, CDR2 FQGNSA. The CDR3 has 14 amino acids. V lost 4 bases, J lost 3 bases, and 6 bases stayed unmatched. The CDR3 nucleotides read TGTGCCAGCAGCTCCGGACTAGTGGTCTACGAGCAGTACTTC. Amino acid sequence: CASSSGLVVYEQYF.

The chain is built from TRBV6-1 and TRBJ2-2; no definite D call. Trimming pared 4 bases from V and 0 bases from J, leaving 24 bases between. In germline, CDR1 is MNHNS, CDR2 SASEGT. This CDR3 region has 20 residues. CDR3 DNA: TGTGCCAGCAGTGCGAATGGATTCCTACGGCCCCCCGCGAACACCGGGGAGCTGTTTTTT. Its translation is CASSANGFLRPPANTGELFF.

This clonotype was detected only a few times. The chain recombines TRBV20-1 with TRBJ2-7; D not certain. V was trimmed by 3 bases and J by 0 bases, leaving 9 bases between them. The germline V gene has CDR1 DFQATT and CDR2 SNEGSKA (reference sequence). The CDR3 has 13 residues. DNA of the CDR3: TGCAGTGCTAGCGAAAGGAGCTCCTACGAGCAGTACTTC. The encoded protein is CSASERSSYEQYF.

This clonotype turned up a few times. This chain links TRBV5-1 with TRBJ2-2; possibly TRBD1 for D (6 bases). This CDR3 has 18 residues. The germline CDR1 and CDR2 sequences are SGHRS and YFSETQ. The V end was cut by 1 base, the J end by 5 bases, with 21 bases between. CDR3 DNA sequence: TGCGCCAGCAGCTTGCTGGTTGGACAGCTGATCGGGACCGGGGAGCTGTTTTTT. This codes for CASSLLVGQLIGTGELFF.

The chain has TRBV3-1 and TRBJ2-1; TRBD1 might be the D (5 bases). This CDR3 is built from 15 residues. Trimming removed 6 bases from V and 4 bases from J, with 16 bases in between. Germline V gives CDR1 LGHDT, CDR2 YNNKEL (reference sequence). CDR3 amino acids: CASRGKGRDYNEQFF. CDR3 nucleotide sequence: TGTGCCAGCAGAGGGAAGGGCAGGGATTACAATGAGCAGTTCTTC.

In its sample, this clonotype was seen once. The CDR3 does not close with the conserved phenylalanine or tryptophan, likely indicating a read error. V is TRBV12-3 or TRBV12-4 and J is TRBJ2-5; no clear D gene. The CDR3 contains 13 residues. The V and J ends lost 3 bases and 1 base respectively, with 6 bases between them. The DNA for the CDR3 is TGTGCCAGCAGTTTGGCCAGCCAAGAGACCCAGTACGTC. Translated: CASSLASQETQYV.

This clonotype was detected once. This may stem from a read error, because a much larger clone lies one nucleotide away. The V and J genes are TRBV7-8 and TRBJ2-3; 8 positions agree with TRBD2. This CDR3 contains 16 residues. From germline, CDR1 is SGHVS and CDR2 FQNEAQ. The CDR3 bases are TGTGTCAGCAGCTTAGTTGTCGGACTAGCACAAGATACGCAGTATTTT. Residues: CVSSLVVGLAQDTQYF. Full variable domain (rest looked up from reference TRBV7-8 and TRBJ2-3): GAGVSQSPRYKVAKRGQDVALRCDPISGHVSLFWYQQALGQGPEFLTYFQNEAQLDKSGLPSDRFFAERPEGSVSTLKIQRTQQEDSAVYLCVSSLVVGLAQDTQYFGPGTRLTVL.

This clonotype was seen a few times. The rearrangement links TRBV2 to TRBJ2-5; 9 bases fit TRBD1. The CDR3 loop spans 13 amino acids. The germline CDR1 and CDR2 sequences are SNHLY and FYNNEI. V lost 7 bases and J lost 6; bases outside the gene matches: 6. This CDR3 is CASTGTGLKTQYF. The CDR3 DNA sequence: TGTGCCAGCACTGGGACAGGGCTGAAGACCCAGTACTTC.

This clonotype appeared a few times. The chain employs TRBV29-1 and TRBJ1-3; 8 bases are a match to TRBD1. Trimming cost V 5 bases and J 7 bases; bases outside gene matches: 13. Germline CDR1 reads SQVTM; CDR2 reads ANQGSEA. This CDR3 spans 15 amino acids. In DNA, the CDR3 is TGCAGCGTTACCGCGGACAGGGAAACGTGGAACACCATATATTTT. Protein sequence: CSVTADRETWNTIYF.

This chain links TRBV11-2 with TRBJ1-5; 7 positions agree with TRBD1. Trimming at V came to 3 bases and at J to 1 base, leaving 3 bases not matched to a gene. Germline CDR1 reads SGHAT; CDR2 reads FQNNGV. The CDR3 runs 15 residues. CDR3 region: CASSLGQMSNQPQHF. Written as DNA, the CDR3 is TGTGCCAGCAGCTTGGGACAGATGAGCAATCAGCCCCAGCATTTT.

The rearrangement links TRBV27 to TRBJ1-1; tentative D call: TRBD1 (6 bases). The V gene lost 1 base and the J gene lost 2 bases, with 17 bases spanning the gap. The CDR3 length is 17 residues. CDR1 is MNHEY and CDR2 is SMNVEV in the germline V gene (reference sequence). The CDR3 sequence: CASSLYPGEGGNTEAFF. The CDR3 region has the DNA TGTGCCAGCAGTTTATACCCCGGGGAGGGGGGAAACACTGAAGCTTTCTTT.

The CDR3: CATTPAAGGVDTQYF. CDR3 DNA sequence: TGTGCCACCACCCCGGCGGCAGGGGGCGTAGATACGCAGTATTTT. The chain carries TRBV7-9 and TRBJ2-3; 8 bases align to TRBD1. The germline V gene encodes CDR1 SEHNR and CDR2 FQNEAQ (reference sequence). This CDR3 is 15 amino acids long. J lost 5 bases, V lost 10 bases, and 14 bases had no gene match.

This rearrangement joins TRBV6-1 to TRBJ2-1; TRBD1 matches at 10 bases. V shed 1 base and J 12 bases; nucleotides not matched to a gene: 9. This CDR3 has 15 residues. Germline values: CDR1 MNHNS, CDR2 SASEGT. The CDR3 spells CASSEGLVTGGAQFF. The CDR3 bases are TGTGCCAGCAGTGAAGGTCTGGTGACAGGGGGCGCGCAGTTCTTC.

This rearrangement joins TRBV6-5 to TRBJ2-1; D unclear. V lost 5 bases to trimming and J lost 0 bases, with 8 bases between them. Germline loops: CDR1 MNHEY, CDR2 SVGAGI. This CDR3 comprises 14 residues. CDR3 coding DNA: TGTGCCAGCAGTCAGACTGACTCCTACAATGAGCAGTTCTTC. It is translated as CASSQTDSYNEQFF.

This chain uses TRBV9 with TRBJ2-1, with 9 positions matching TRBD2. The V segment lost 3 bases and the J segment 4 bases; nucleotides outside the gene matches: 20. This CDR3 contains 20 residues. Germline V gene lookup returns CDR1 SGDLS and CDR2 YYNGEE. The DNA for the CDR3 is TGTGCCAGCAGCGAGCCCGGAAGCGGGGGGCCCCAACGAGTTTACAATGAGCAGTTCTTC. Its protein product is CASSEPGSGGPQRVYNEQFF. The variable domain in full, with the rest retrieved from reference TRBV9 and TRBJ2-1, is DSGVTQTPKHLITATGQRVTLRCSPRSGDLSVYWYQQSLDQGLQFLIQYYNGEERAKGNILERFSAQQFPDLHSELNLSSLELGDSALYFCASSEPGSGGPQRVYNEQFFGPGTRLTVL.

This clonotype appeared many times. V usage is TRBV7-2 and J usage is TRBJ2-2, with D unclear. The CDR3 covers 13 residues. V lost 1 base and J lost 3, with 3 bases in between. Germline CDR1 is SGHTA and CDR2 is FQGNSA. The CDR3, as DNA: TGTGCCAGCAGCTTAGAGGACACCGGGGAGCTGTTTTTT. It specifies CASSLEDTGELFF. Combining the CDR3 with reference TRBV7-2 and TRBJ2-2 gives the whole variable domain GAGVSQSPSNKVTEKGKDVELRCDPISGHTALYWYRQSLGQGLEFLIYFQGNSAPDKSGLPSDRFSAERTGGSVSTLTIQRTQQEDSAVYLCASSLEDTGELFFGEGSRLTVL.

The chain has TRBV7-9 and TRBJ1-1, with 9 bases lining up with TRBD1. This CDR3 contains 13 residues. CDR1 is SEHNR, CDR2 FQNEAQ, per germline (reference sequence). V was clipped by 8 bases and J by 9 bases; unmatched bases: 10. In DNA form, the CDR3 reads TGTGCCAGCCATATAACAGGGGGCTTTCAAGCTTTCTTT. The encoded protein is CASHITGGFQAFF. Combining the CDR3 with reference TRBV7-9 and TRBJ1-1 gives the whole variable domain DTGVSQNPRHKITKRGQNVTFRCDPISEHNRLYWYRQTLGQGPEFLTYFQNEAQLEKSRLLSDRFSAERPKGSFSTLEIQRTEQGDSAMYLCASHITGGFQAFFGQGTRLTVV.

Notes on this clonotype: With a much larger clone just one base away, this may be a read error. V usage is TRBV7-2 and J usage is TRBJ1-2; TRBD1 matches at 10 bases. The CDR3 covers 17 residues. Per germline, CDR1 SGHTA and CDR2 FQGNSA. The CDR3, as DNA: TGTGCCAGCTGCTTAGCTCTGGGGACAGGGGCCGTAGATGGCTACACCTTC. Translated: CASCLALGTGAVDGYTF.

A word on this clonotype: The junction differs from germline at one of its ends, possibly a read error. Here the CDR3 reads CASSLGTGGYNEQLF. DNA of the CDR3: TGTGCCAGCAGCTTAGGGACAGGGGGCTACAATGAGCAGCTCTTC. The chain uses TRBV7-6 and TRBJ2-1, with 11 bases lining up with TRBD1. Germline CDR1 is SGHVS and CDR2 is FNYEAQ. The CDR3 runs 15 residues.

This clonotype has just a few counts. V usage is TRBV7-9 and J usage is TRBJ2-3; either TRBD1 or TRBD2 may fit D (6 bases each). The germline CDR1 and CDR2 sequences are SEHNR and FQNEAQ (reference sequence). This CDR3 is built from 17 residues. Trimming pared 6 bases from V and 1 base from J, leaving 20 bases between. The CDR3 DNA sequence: TGTGCCAGCAGTCACCCGGAGGGGGGACACGGCACAGATACGCAGTATTTT. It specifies CASSHPEGGHGTDTQYF.

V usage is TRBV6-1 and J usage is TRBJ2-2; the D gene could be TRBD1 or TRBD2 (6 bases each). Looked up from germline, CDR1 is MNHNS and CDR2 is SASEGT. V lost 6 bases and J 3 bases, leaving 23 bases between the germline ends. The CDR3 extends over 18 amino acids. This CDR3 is CASSEPRGVHFDTGELFF. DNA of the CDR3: TGTGCCAGCAGCGAACCAAGGGGGGTCCATTTCGACACCGGGGAGCTGTTTTTT.

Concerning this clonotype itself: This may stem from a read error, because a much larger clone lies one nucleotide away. The CDR3 DNA is TGCGCCAGCAGCCAAGGGGCAGGGGGCGTCTATGGCTACACCTTC. It translates to CASSQGAGGVYGYTF. This chain joins TRBV4-3 and TRBJ1-2; 8 bases match TRBD1. This CDR3 region has 15 residues. The junction had 5 bases not matched to a gene; V was cut back by 1 base and J by 4 bases. Germline V gene lookup returns CDR1 LGHNA and CDR2 YSLEER.

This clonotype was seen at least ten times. The CDR3 sequence is CASSLASSVNEKLFF. The CDR3, as DNA: TGTGCCAGCAGCTTAGCGTCATCAGTAAATGAAAAACTGTTTTTT. The genes are TRBV7-2 and TRBJ1-4, with D hard to call. CDR3 length: 15 residues. Germline lookup yields CDR1 SGHTA and CDR2 FQGNSA. Trimming took 0 bases from V and 5 from J, leaving 10 bases between them. Drawing the rest from reference TRBV7-2 and TRBJ1-4, the complete variable domain is GAGVSQSPSNKVTEKGKDVELRCDPISGHTALYWYRQSLGQGLEFLIYFQGNSAPDKSGLPSDRFSAERTGGSVSTLTIQRTQQEDSAVYLCASSLASSVNEKLFFGSGTQLSVL.

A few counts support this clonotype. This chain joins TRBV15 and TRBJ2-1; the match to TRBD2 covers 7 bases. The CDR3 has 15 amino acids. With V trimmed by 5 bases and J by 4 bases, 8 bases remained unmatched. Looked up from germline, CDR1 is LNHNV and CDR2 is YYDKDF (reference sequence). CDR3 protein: CATSGGGREYNEQFF. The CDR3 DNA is TGTGCCACCAGCGGCGGGGGTCGGGAGTACAATGAGCAGTTCTTC.